The clone carrying this T cell receptor beta chain came up many times. These data originate in a study of identical twins. The CDR3 is 15 residues long. From germline, CDR1 is MGHRA and CDR2 YSYEKL. Trimming left V 1 base short and J 3 bases short, with 9 bases between. One entry per CDR3 protein results from TCRdb running MiXCR on the 5' RACE reads. The table includes just under 650,000 distinct CDR3 sequences, about 7% detected once. The same sample was also used in a study of yellow fever vaccine responses in identical twins. From that paper: Vaccine-induced T cell responses in twins were reportedly observed to appear partly convergent, partly personalized.

The TCR comes from a woman aged 18-29 years in good health. The chain joins TRBV4-1 to TRBJ2-2, with D unclear. The sequenced sample was PBMCs. CDR3 sequence reads: CASSQAGPHTGELFF. Here the CDR3 DNA reads TGCGCCAGCAGCCAAGCCGGGCCACACACCGGGGAGCTGTTTTTT.